This T cell receptor beta chain was sequenced in a study of T-cell memory formation after mild COVID-19 (dated by TCRdb to about 2021). Turning to the overall study: TCR sequence clusters from the two donors were largely donor specific. Two young, previously healthy adult volunteers, one female and one male, were included in the cohort. In a couple of donors, T-cell clones that expanded and contracted after mild COVID-19 were followed by sequencing TCRalpha and TCRbeta repertoires longitudinally. Results and caveats for the whole study, not just this receptor: Balanced CD4/CD8 phenotypes were observed for clones contracting from day 15 to 85, whereas a bias towards CD4+ was observed for a second wave of clones expanding from day 15 to 37. The study included only a couple of mild cases, and larger cohorts that include severe cases with pre-infection samples were judged to be necessary. Whether the second-wave clones peaking on day 37 were SARS-CoV-2 specific was not confirmed. The detection of some responding clones in pre-infection memory suggests that pre-existing cross-reactive memory T cells joined the SARS-CoV-2 response. Contracting CD4+ clones were located mainly in the CM and EM memory subsets, whereas CD8+ clones were found to be enriched in EMRA.

Notes on this clonotype: This clone's antigen is unknown. No clone much larger than this one lies a single base away; base qualities are absent.

Sequencing took place on an Illumina NovaSeq 6000. TCRalpha and TCRbeta cDNA libraries were constructed by 5'RACE with constant-segment primers, with sample barcodes and unique molecular identifiers being introduced. Trizol reagent was used to extract RNA from every sample. Libraries were amplified in two PCR steps, with a second sample barcode and Illumina TruSeq adapters added in the second step. Sequencing of libraries was performed on an Illumina NovaSeq with 2 x 150 bp paired-end reads. Regarding the original processing steps: The reads were demultiplexed and collapsed into UMI-guided consensus sequences using migec v1.2.7. Using mixcr v2.1.11, UMI consensuses were aligned to TRA and TRB V and J templates and then assembled into clonotypes. A clonotype was counted as expanded or contracted only when both edgeR and NoisET called the clonotype significant, with the noise models trained on biological replicates. edgeR calls used a false discovery rate-adjusted p below 0.01 and a log2 fold-change threshold of 1. As an exploratory analysis of dynamics, max-normalized trajectories of the 1000 most abundant clonotypes were examined by PCA with hierarchical clustering. Separately sequenced CD4+ and CD8+ repertoires were used to assign a CD4 or CD8 phenotype to each responding clone. TCRdb passed the public sequencing reads through fastp at Q25 and MiXCR, retaining productive beta sequences. Entries that share a CDR3 protein sequence are merged under the most common genes and DNA. TCRdb, rather than the study authors, made the V and J calls. The sample table contains about 390,000 distinct CDR3 sequences; only one count was recorded for approximately 16% of them. 20% to 25% of the sample comes from the top ten.

Ficoll-Paque density gradient centrifugation was used to isolate PBMCs. The receptor was derived from a man younger than 30 who had mild COVID-19 (a few samples of this study predate the infection). The sample titles of this study are shuffled in the database, so cell type and time point are left out; the donor was told from shared clones. Material: PBMCs or a T cell subset sorted from them (not recorded which).

Here the CDR3 is given as CASTPLVSGEYNEQFF. In nucleotides, the sequence is TGTGCCAGCACCCCCCTGGTAAGCGGGGAGTACAATGAGCAGTTCTTC. The sequence joins TRBV7-9 to TRBJ2-1; 7 bases in between match TRBD2. From the cysteine through the phenylalanine, the CDR3 covers 16 amino acids. Solely the CDR3 DNA is kept, with 48 bases framed from the first base. V is pruned by 7 bases and J by 4 bases, leaving 13 bases of the junction without a gene match. The germline V gene (reference sequence) yields SEHNR for CDR1 and FQNEAQ for CDR2.